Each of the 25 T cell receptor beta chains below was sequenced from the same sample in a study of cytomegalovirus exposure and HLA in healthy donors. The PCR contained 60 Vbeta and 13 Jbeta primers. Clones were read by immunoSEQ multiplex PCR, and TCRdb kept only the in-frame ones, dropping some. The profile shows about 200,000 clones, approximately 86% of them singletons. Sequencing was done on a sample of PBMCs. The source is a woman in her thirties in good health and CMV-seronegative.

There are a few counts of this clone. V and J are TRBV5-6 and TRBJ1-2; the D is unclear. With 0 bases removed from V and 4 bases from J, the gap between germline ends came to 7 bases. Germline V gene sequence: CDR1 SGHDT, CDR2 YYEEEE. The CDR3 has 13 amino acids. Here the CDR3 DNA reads TGTGCCAGCAGCTTGGGGCAATCCTATGGCTACACCTTC. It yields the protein CASSLGQSYGYTF.

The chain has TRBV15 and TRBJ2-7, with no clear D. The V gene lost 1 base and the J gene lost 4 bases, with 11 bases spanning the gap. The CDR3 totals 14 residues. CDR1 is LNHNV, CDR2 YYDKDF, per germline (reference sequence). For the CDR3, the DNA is TGTGCCACCAGCAGAGGAGGAAACCCGTACGAGCAGTACTTC. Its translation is CATSRGGNPYEQYF.

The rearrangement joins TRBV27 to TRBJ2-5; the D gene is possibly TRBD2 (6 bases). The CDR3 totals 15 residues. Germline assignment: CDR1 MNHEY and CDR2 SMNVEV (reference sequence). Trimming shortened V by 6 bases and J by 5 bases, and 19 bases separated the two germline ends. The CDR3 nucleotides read TGTGCCAGCAGCCTCGGGGGACGCTCCTGGGAGACCCAGTACTTC. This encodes CASSLGGRSWETQYF.

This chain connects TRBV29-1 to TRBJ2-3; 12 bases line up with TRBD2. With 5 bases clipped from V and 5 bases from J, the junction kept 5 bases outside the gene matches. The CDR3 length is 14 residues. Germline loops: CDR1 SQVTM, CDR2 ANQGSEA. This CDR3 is CSVRLAGVRDTQYF. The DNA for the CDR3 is TGCAGCGTTCGACTAGCGGGAGTGAGAGATACGCAGTATTTT.

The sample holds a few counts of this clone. CDR3 residues: CSVTDTGWIETQYF. The DNA for the CDR3 is TGCAGCGTGACCGATACAGGGTGGATAGAGACCCAGTACTTC. This chain links TRBV29-1 with TRBJ2-5; TRBD1 is a possible D gene (6 bases). Germline CDR1 SQVTM, CDR2 ANQGSEA. The CDR3 covers 14 residues. V lost 6 bases, J lost 4 bases, and 18 bases lay in between.

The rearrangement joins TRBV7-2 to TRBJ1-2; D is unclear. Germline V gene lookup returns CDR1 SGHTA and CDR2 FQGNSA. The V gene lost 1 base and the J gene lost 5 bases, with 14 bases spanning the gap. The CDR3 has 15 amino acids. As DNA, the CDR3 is TGTGCCAGCAGCTTAGATATAGCCGGAACTTATGGCTACACCTTC. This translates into CASSLDIAGTYGYTF. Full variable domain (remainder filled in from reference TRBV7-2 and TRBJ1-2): GAGVSQSPSNKVTEKGKDVELRCDPISGHTALYWYRQSLGQGLEFLIYFQGNSAPDKSGLPSDRFSAERTGGSVSTLTIQRTQQEDSAVYLCASSLDIAGTYGYTFGSGTRLTVV.

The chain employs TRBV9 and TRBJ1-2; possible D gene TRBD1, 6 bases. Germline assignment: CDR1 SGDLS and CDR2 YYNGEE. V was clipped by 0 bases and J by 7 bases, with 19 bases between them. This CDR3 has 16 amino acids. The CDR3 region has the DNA TGTGCCAGCAGCGTAGAAGGTGGGGGCGCGGTGAGTGGCTACACCTTC. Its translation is CASSVEGGGAVSGYTF.

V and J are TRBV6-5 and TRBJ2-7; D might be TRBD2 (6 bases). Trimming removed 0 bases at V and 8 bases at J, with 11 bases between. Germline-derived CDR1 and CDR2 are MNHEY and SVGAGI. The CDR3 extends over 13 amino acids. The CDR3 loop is CASSYSGLTQQYF. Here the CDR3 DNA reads TGTGCCAGCAGTTACTCGGGACTGACGCAGCAGTACTTC.

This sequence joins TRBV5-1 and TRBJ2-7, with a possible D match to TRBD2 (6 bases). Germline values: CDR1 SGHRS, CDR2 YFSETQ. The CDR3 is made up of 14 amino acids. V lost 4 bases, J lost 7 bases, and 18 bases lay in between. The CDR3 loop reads CASSPAWGDGEQYF. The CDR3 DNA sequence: TGCGCCAGCAGCCCGGCCTGGGGGGACGGGGAGCAGTACTTC.

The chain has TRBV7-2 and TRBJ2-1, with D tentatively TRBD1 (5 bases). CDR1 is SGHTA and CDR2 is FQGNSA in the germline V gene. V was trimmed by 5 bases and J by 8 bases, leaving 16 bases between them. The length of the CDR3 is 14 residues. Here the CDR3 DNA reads TGTGCCAGCAGCCCGGAACAGGTTTGGGATGAGCAGTTCTTC. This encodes CASSPEQVWDEQFF.

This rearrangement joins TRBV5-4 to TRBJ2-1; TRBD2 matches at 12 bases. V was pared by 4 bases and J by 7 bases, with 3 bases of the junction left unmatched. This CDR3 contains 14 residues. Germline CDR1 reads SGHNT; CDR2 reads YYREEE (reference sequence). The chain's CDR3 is CASSLGLAGNEQFF. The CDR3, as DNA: TGTGCCAGCAGCCTAGGACTAGCGGGAAATGAGCAGTTCTTC.

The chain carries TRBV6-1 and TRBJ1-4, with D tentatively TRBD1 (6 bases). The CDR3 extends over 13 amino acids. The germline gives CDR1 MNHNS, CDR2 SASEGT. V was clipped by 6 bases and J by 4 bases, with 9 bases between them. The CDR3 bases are TGTGCCAGCAGGGAGGACAGTAATGAAAAACTGTTTTTT. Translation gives CASREDSNEKLFF.

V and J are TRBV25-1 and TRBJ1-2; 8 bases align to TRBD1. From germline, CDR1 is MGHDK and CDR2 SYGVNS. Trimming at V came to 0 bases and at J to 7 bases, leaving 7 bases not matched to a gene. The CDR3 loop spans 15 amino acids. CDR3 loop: CASSEYGQGARGYTF. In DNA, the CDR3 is TGTGCCAGCAGTGAATATGGGCAGGGGGCGCGTGGCTACACCTTC.

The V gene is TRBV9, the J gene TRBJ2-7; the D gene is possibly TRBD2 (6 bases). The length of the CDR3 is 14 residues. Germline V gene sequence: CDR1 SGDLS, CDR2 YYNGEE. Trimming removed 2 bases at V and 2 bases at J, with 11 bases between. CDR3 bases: TGTGCCAGCAGCGTTGGGGGGAGTACCTACGAGCAGTACTTC. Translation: CASSVGGSTYEQYF. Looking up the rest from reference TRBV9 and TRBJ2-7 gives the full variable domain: DSGVTQTPKHLITATGQRVTLRCSPRSGDLSVYWYQQSLDQGLQFLIQYYNGEERAKGNILERFSAQQFPDLHSELNLSSLELGDSALYFCASSVGGSTYEQYFGPGTRLTVT.

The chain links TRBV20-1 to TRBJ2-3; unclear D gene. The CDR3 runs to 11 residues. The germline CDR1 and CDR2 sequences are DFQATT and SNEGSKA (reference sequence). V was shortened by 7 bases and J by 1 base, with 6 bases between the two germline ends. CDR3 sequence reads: CSVAGTDTQYF. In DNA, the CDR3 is TGCAGTGTTGCGGGCACAGATACGCAGTATTTT.

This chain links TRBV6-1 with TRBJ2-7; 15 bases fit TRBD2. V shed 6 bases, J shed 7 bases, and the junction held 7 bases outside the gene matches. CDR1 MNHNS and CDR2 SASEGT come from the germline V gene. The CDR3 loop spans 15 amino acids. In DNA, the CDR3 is TGTGCCAGCAGCCCTGGGACTAGCGGGGGGCGGGAGCAGTACTTC. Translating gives CASSPGTSGGREQYF.

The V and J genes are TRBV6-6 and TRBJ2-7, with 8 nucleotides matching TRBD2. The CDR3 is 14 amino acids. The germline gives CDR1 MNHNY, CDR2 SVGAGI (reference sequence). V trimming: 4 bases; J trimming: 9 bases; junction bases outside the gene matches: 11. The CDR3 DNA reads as TGTGCCAGCAGTTCGGGACTAGATCGCTTGTTGCAGTACTTC. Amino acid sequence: CASSSGLDRLLQYF.

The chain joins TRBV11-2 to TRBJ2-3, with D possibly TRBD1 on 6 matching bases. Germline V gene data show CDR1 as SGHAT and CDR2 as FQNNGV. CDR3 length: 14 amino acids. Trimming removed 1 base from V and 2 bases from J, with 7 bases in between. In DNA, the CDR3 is TGTGCCAGCAGCTTAGTGGGGGCCACAGATACGCAGTATTTT. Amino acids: CASSLVGATDTQYF.

CDR3 sequence reads: CASSFLAGGKNEQFF. In nucleotides, the CDR3 is TGTGCCAGCAGTTTCCTAGCGGGAGGGAAAAATGAGCAGTTCTTC. The rearrangement joins TRBV28 to TRBJ2-1; TRBD2 matches 12 bases. The V gene end was trimmed by 3 bases and the J gene end by 7 bases; junction bases not matched to a gene: 4. Per the germline V gene, CDR1 is MDHEN and CDR2 is SYDVKM. This CDR3 contains 15 residues. Looking up the rest from reference TRBV28 and TRBJ2-1 gives the full variable domain: DVKVTQSSRYLVKRTGEKVFLECVQDMDHENMFWYRQDPGLGLRLIYFSYDVKMKEKGDIPEGYSVSREKKERFSLILESASTNQTSMYLCASSFLAGGKNEQFFGPGTRLTVL.

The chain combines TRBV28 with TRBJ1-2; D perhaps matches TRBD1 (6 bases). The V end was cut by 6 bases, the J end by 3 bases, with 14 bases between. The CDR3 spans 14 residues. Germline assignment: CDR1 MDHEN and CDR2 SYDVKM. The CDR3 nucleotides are TGTGCCAGCAGAGAAAACAGGGTTGACTATGGCTACACCTTC. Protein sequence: CASRENRVDYGYTF.

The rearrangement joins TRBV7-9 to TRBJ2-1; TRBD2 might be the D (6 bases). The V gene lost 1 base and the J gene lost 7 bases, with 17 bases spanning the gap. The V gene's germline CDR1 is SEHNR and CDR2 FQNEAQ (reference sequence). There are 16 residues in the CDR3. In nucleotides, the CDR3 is TGTGCCAGCAGCTTAGGGGCGGCCTCGGAGGGAAATGAGCAGTTCTTC. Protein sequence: CASSLGAASEGNEQFF.

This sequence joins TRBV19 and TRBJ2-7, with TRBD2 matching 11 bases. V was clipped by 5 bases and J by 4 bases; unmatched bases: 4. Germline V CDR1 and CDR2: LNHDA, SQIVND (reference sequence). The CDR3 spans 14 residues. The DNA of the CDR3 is TGTGCCAGTAGTGTCACTAGCGGGAGTTACGAGCAGTACTTC. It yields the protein CASSVTSGSYEQYF.

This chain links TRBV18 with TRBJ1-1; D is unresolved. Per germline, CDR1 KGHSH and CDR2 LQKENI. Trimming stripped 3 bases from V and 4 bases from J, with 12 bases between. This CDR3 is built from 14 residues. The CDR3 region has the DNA TGTGCCAGCTCACCGAGCACCCCGGGCACTGAAGCTTTCTTT. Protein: CASSPSTPGTEAFF. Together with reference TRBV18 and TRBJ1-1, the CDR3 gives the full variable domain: NAGVMQNPRHLVRRRGQEARLRCSPMKGHSHVYWYRQLPEEGLKFMVYLQKENIIDESGMPKERFSAEFPKEGPSILRIQQVVRGDSAAYFCASSPSTPGTEAFFGQGTRLTVV.

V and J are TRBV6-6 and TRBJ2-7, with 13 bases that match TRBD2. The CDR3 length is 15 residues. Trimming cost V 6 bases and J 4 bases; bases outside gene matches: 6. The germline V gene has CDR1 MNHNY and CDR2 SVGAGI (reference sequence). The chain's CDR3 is CASRTGTSGKYEQYF. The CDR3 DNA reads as TGTGCCAGCAGAACAGGGACTAGCGGGAAGTACGAGCAGTACTTC.

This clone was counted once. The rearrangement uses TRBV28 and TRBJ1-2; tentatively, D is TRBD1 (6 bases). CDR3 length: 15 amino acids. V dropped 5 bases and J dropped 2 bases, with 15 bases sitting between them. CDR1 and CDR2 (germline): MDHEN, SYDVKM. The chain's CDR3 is CASSLAGGANYGYTF. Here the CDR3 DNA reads TGTGCCAGCAGTCTCGCCGGGGGGGCCAACTATGGCTACACCTTC.